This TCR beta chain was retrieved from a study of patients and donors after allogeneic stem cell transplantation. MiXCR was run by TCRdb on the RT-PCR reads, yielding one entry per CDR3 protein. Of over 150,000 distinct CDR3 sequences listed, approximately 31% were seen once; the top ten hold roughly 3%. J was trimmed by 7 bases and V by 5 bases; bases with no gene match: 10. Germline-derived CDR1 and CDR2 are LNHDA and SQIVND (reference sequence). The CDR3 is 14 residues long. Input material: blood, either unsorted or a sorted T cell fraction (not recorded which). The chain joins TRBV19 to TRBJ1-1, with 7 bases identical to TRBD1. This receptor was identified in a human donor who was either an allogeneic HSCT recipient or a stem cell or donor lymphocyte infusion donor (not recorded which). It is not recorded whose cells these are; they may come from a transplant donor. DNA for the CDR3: TGTGCCAGTAGTGTGTCGGACAGGCCCGGTGAAGCTTTCTTT. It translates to CASSVSDRPGEAFF.